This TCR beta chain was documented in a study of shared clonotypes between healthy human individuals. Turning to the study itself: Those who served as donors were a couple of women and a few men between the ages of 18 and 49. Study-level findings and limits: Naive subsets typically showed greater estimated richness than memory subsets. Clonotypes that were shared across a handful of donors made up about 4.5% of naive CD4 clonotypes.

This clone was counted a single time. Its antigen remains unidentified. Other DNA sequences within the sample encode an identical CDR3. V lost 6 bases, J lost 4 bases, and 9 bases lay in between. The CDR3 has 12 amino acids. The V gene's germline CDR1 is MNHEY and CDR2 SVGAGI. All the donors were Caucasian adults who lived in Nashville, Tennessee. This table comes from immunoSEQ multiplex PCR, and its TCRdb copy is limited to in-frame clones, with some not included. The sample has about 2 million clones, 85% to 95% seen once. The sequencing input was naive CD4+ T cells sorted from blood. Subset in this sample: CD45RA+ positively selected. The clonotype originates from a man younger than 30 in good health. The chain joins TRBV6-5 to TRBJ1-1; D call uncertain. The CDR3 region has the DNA TGTGCCAGCAGATCGGCTGGCACTGAAGCTTTCTTT. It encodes CASRSAGTEAFF.